Presented here are 28 T cell receptor beta chains from one specimen sequenced in a study of T cells expressing NK-cell markers. From its re-call of the 5' RACE reads, TCRdb lists each CDR3 protein once, without DNA. The sample data list 500,000 to 700,000 distinct CDR3 sequences. The specimen sequenced was blood T cells: a sorted CD56 or NKG2C T cell subset, CD4+ or CD8+ T cells, or bulk PBMC T cells (not recorded which). Receptors originate from a man between 18 and 29 years old in good health.

The chain uses TRBV7-6 and TRBJ1-3; without DNA, the TCRdb call of TRBD1 cannot be checked. The CDR3 is made up of 15 amino acids. The germline CDR1 and CDR2 sequences are SGHVS and FNYEAQ. The CDR3 spells CASSPAGTTGNTIYF.

V is TRBV28 and J is TRBJ2-1; TCRdb picks TRBD1, but there is no DNA to check that call. The germline CDR1 and CDR2 sequences are MDHEN and SYDVKM. This CDR3 is built from 12 residues. The chain's CDR3 is CASSFLDRVLFF.

This sequence joins TRBV10-3 and TRBJ1-4. Germline CDR1 ENHRY, CDR2 SYGVKD. CDR3 length: 15 residues. The CDR3 here is CAISEGGTSNEKLFF.

The gene calls are TRBV2 and TRBJ1-3; the TRBD1 assignment by TCRdb is unverifiable without DNA. Germline V gene lookup returns CDR1 SNHLY and CDR2 FYNNEI. This CDR3 contains 13 residues. CDR3 protein: CASSGGGGNTIYF.

The chain recombines TRBV6-1 with TRBJ2-1; TCRdb selects TRBD2, and the lack of DNA leaves this call unchecked. The CDR3 contains 15 residues. The germline gives CDR1 MNHNS, CDR2 SASEGT. CDR3 protein: CASKGPSGRVAEQFF.

The rearrangement uses TRBV5-4 and TRBJ2-1. CDR3 length equals 14 residues. CDR1 is SGHNT and CDR2 is YYREEE in the germline V gene (reference sequence). The CDR3 region is CASSKGGPENEQFF.

The chain has TRBV12-3 or TRBV12-4 and TRBJ2-5. The CDR3 spans 16 residues. CDR3: CASSFEVRASVETQYF.

V and J are TRBV20-1 and TRBJ1-2; the TCRdb call, TRBD1, lacks DNA for checking. Per the germline V gene, CDR1 is DFQATT and CDR2 is SNEGSKA (reference sequence). This CDR3 has 13 residues. The CDR3 spells CSAKTGNGYGYTF.

V and J are TRBV12-3 or TRBV12-4 and TRBJ2-2; without DNA, the TCRdb call of TRBD2 cannot be checked. The CDR3 is 15 residues long. The CDR3 reads CASSPRTRRTGELFF.

The chain employs TRBV6-1 and TRBJ1-5. Germline V lookup: CDR1 MNHNS, CDR2 SASEGT. There are 15 residues in the CDR3. CDR3 protein: CASSAHGLGNQPQHF.

The chain is built from TRBV20-1 and TRBJ2-2; TCRdb calls TRBD2, which cannot be checked without DNA. Germline CDR1 reads DFQATT; CDR2 reads SNEGSKA (reference sequence). This CDR3 is built from 17 residues. The CDR3 spells CSAIMFSREGLTGELFF.

The J gene is TRBJ2-1, the V gene TRBV5-1; there is no DNA to check the TCRdb D call of TRBD1. The germline V gene has CDR1 SGHRS and CDR2 YFSETQ. The CDR3 runs to 15 residues. CDR3 loop: CASSLVRESYNEQFF.

This CDR3 is CASSKTGLGTEAFF. The chain joins TRBV19 to TRBJ1-1; TCRdb indicates TRBD1, and absent DNA this call remains unverified. CDR1 is LNHDA and CDR2 is SQIVND in the germline V gene (reference sequence). The CDR3 extends over 14 amino acids.

CDR3 loop: CATSDLPSGNYNEQFF. The chain is built from TRBV24-1 and TRBJ2-1; TCRdb designates TRBD2, a call that cannot be tested without DNA. CDR3 length equals 16 residues. Germline V gives CDR1 KGHDR, CDR2 SFDVKD.

This chain uses TRBV24-1 with TRBJ2-2; TCRdb's D call, TRBD2, is unchecked because there is no DNA. The CDR3 loop spans 17 amino acids. CDR1 KGHDR and CDR2 SFDVKD come from the germline V gene. The CDR3 protein is CATSDPGLATNTGELFF.

The V and J genes are TRBV5-1 and TRBJ2-3; with no DNA, the TCRdb D assignment of TRBD2 cannot be verified. This CDR3 contains 11 residues. Germline loops: CDR1 SGHRS, CDR2 YFSETQ. The CDR3 sequence is CASSFDYQEYF.

This chain joins TRBV24-1 and TRBJ2-3; absent DNA, TCRdb's TRBD2 call cannot be checked. CDR1 and CDR2 from the germline V gene are KGHDR and SFDVKD. CDR3 length: 15 residues. The CDR3 is CATSDPLAGADTQYF.

V and J are TRBV12-3 or TRBV12-4 and TRBJ2-3; checking the TCRdb D call of TRBD1 is not possible without DNA. The CDR3 is made up of 16 amino acids. CDR3 sequence reads: CASSRLRGRSTDTQYF.

The chain joins TRBV5-1 to TRBJ2-1; there is no DNA to check the TCRdb D call of TRBD1. The length of the CDR3 is 16 residues. CDR1 is SGHRS and CDR2 is YFSETQ in the germline V gene. CDR3 in amino acids: CASNYRGGQGASEQFF.

This chain uses TRBV10-3 with TRBJ1-2; as DNA is missing, the TRBD1 call by TCRdb cannot be tested. Germline V gives CDR1 ENHRY, CDR2 SYGVKD. CDR3 length: 13 amino acids. CDR3 residues: CAITTGSDYGYTF.

The chain couples TRBV20-1 to TRBJ1-5; there is no DNA to check the TCRdb D call of TRBD1. The germline CDR1 and CDR2 sequences are DFQATT and SNEGSKA (reference sequence). The CDR3 is 14 residues long. This CDR3 reads CSASLHTGVEPQHF.

J is TRBJ2-2 and V is TRBV7-2; TCRdb designates TRBD2, a call that cannot be tested without DNA. The CDR3 spans 14 residues. Germline assignment: CDR1 SGHTA and CDR2 FQGNSA. This chain's CDR3 is CASSSLGPVGELFF.

The V gene is TRBV5-6, the J gene TRBJ1-5; the D call of TRBD1 rests on TCRdb alone, since no DNA is present to check it. CDR1 is SGHDT and CDR2 is YYEEEE in the germline V gene. The CDR3 contains 15 residues. The CDR3 spells CASSLVGGRNQPQHF.

This rearrangement joins TRBV20-1 to TRBJ2-3; TCRdb's D gene call, TRBD1, goes unchecked for lack of DNA. CDR3 size: 17 residues. CDR1 and CDR2 from the germline V gene are DFQATT and SNEGSKA (reference sequence). The chain's CDR3 is CSARETRVSGALDTQYF.

V gene TRBV29-1 combines with J gene TRBJ2-3; TCRdb's D call of TRBD2 is untestable without DNA. CDR1 and CDR2 from the germline V gene are SQVTM and ANQGSEA. This CDR3 region has 13 residues. Here the CDR3 reads CSVETPSTDTQYF.

J is TRBJ2-7 and V is TRBV28; TCRdb indicates TRBD1, and absent DNA this call remains unverified. This CDR3 is built from 12 residues. Per the germline V gene, CDR1 is MDHEN and CDR2 is SYDVKM. CDR3 amino acids: CASRWRQGTQYF.

This chain connects TRBV24-1 to TRBJ2-7; the TCRdb call, TRBD1, lacks DNA for checking. From germline, CDR1 is KGHDR and CDR2 SFDVKD. This CDR3 has 15 amino acids. CDR3: CATSDSRTATYEQYF.

V gene TRBV7-9 combines with J gene TRBJ2-3; no DNA is available, so the TRBD2 call from TCRdb remains unchecked. Germline V lookup: CDR1 SEHNR, CDR2 FQNEAQ (reference sequence). The CDR3 consists of 15 residues. The CDR3 sequence is CASSLRGRAPDTQYF.